Detailed here is one TCR beta chain. What antigen it recognizes has not been identified. Nothing much larger sits one base from this clone, and base qualities are not available. This specimen belongs to a study of CD8+ T cells in alopecia areata (dated 2018 in TCRdb). Regarding the research as a whole: The treated patients took part in an open-label pilot trial in which moderate-to-severe alopecia areata was treated with oral tofacitinib at 5 to 10 mg twice daily. Patients received tofacitinib for 6 to 18 months and were then followed off drug for 6 months to check for delayed response and recurrence. To study T cell clonal expansion in alopecia areata, the researchers applied high-throughput TCRbeta sequencing to both the C3H/HeJ mouse model and human patients. Scalp tissue and sorted CD4+ and CD8+ peripheral blood T cells from patchy and totalis/universalis alopecia areata patients and from healthy controls were covered by human TCRbeta sequencing. Biopsies were taken from tofacitinib-treated patients at baseline and again at 4 and 24 weeks into treatment, and several of those patients also had a later scalp biopsy. Scalp clonality was compared across normal scalp (n=4), patchy alopecia areata scalp (n=8), and alopecia totalis/universalis scalp (n=8). RNA came from the PAXgene miRNA kit for fixed scalp, the miRNeasy kit for PBMCs, and the RNeasy kit for mouse skin. TCRbeta CDR3 regions were amplified by immunoSEQ multiplex PCR with 35 Vbeta forward and 13 Jbeta reverse primers. The paper's findings and limits, for the study overall: Unlike mouse skin, which is dominated by gammadelta T cells, normal human skin has resident alphabeta T cells that are also sequenced, and this complicates analysis of the scalp TCR repertoire. TCR sequences shared between patients were less clear than in mice, possibly partly because of HLA diversity in the patient population. Compared with normal scalp, lesional scalp, particularly in alopecia totalis/universalis, had higher clonality and more expanded CD8+ clones, which suggests antigenic drive.

Lesional scalp punch biopsies and peripheral blood were collected from alopecia areata patients. PBMCs were isolated by density centrifugation and stained for CD3, CD4 and CD8, after which CD4+ and CD8+ T cells were sorted on a FACSAria. Libraries were made using the immunoSEQ multiplex PCR assay. For TCR sequencing, RNA was extracted from every sample and reverse transcribed into cDNA to serve as template. First-strand cDNA was synthesized with SuperScript III using a 2:1 mix of oligo-dT and random hexamers. A synthetic immune receptor repertoire was used to gauge amplification bias, and whatever bias remained was removed computationally. In the source study's methods: Raw reads were preprocessed for error removal, and CDR3 was defined according to IMGT conventions as running from the conserved cysteine to phenylalanine. Clonality was computed by normalizing Shannon entropy by log2 of the number of productive unique TCRs and subtracting the result from 1. Scalp TCRbeta sequences were cross-referenced with sorted blood CD4 and CD8 repertoires so that the CD4 or CD8 identity of scalp clones could be inferred. TCRdb stores this immuneACCESS table with in-frame sequences only. Part of the clones is absent; in the studies checked, under half of the shortfall reflects unresolved V genes, and no reason is known for the rest. V, J and clone size are taken as reported in that table, and D and trimming were inferred from the DNA itself. Here the sample has 90,000 to 100,000 clones; roughly two fifths occur a single time. The leading ten clones occupy about 1.5% of the sample.

Via the germline V gene, CDR1 is LGHNA and CDR2 YSLEER. V lost 4 bases and J lost 2 bases; the stretch between them is 15 bases long. Measured from the cysteine to the phenylalanine, the CDR3 is 15 residues long. Only the CDR3 part of the read is kept: 45 bases, read in frame from the first base. Source material: CD4+ T cells sorted from blood. The V gene is TRBV4-3 and the J gene is TRBJ2-7; TRBD2 is a weak D gene call, 6 bases matching. The source of this sequence is a human donor with alopecia areata. The CDR3 is CASSPGTRWPYEQYF. The DNA sequence is TGCGCCAGCAGCCCAGGGACTCGCTGGCCCTACGAGCAGTACTTC.